The T cell receptor (beta chain) described here comes from a study of T cell responses to AZD1222 COVID-19 vaccine. The study's findings and limits: Spike-specific TCR repertoires showed rising breadth and depth after two AZD1222 doses. Reportedly, close to half of spike-specific TCRs are directed against unmutated variant regions. Baseline testing showed seropositivity in only a handful of AZD1222 recipients. Females made up more of the donors, who were largely white British, and clonal diversity may have come out too low.

Assay: immunoSEQ multiplex PCR; the TCRdb copy retains only in-frame clones and omits some. The sample lists 150,000 to 180,000 clones; approximately 90% were seen once. Of note for this clone: Antigen: not known.

Trimming removed 4 bases from V and 0 bases from J, with 7 bases in between. CDR3 length: 14 amino acids. CDR1 and CDR2 (germline): ENHRY, SYGVKD. This sequence was found in an adult who had recovered from COVID-19. The specimen was peripheral blood, collected after recovery from COVID-19. The chain links TRBV10-3 to TRBJ1-5, with D unresolved. This CDR3 reads CAISVSGSNQPQHF. Written as DNA, the CDR3 is TGTGCCATCAGTGTGTCGGGTAGCAATCAGCCCCAGCATTTT.